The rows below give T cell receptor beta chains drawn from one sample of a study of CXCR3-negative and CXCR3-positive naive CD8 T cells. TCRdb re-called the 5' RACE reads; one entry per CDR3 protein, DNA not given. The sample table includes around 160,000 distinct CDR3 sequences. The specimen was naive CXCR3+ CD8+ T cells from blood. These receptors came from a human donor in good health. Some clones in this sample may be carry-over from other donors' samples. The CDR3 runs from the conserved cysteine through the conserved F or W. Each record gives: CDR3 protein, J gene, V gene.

cdr3_aa: CSVLNAGELFF
j_call: TRBJ2-2
v_call: TRBV29-1

cdr3_aa: CASSSSASGGSTDTQYF
j_call: TRBJ2-3
v_call: TRBV7-9

cdr3_aa: CASSLARRDYEQYF
j_call: TRBJ2-7
v_call: TRBV5-6

cdr3_aa: CASSYRHSYEQYF
j_call: TRBJ2-7
v_call: TRBV6-5

cdr3_aa: CASSSTDMPGYTF
j_call: TRBJ1-2
v_call: TRBV12-3/TRBV12-4

cdr3_aa: CSARDSLSTDTQYF
j_call: TRBJ2-3
v_call: TRBV20-1

cdr3_aa: CASEEPSRGYTF
j_call: TRBJ1-2
v_call: TRBV2

cdr3_aa: CASSIIAGNYEQYF
j_call: TRBJ2-7
v_call: TRBV19

cdr3_aa: CASSSGTGPTNEQFF
j_call: TRBJ2-1
v_call: TRBV12-3/TRBV12-4

cdr3_aa: CASKVNGGNQPQHF
j_call: TRBJ1-5
v_call: TRBV19

cdr3_aa: CSVETGQETQYF
j_call: TRBJ2-5
v_call: TRBV29-1

cdr3_aa: CASSLDGVSTDTQYF
j_call: TRBJ2-3
v_call: TRBV12-3/TRBV12-4

cdr3_aa: CASTSPGQGLTGELFF
j_call: TRBJ2-2
v_call: TRBV11-2

cdr3_aa: CSVEVPELAGYTGELFF
j_call: TRBJ2-2
v_call: TRBV29-1

cdr3_aa: CASSFDYFGLENEQFF
j_call: TRBJ2-1
v_call: TRBV12-3/TRBV12-4

cdr3_aa: CASSIGTGGTEAFF
j_call: TRBJ1-1
v_call: TRBV19

cdr3_aa: CSVDARGYSYEQYF
j_call: TRBJ2-7
v_call: TRBV29-1

cdr3_aa: CSVVGLVGLSEQFF
j_call: TRBJ2-1
v_call: TRBV29-1

cdr3_aa: CSVTRTGGGNTIYF
j_call: TRBJ1-3
v_call: TRBV29-1

cdr3_aa: CASSLELQNTEAFF
j_call: TRBJ1-1
v_call: TRBV7-6

cdr3_aa: CASREQSEAFF
j_call: TRBJ1-1
v_call: TRBV12-3/TRBV12-4

cdr3_aa: CALLRASREAFF
j_call: TRBJ1-1
v_call: TRBV30

cdr3_aa: CSVVASGQGASLVTGELFF
j_call: TRBJ2-2
v_call: TRBV29-1

cdr3_aa: CTGGGVETHTEAFF
j_call: TRBJ1-1
v_call: TRBV20-1

cdr3_aa: CASSPTGPHEQYF
j_call: TRBJ2-7
v_call: TRBV7-6

cdr3_aa: CASSPQGGGATTMGYTF
j_call: TRBJ1-2
v_call: TRBV19

cdr3_aa: CSVPGAGTNTEAFF
j_call: TRBJ1-1
v_call: TRBV29-1

cdr3_aa: CASRTDRGNTEAFF
j_call: TRBJ1-1
v_call: TRBV6-2/TRBV6-3

cdr3_aa: CASSAQINQPQHF
j_call: TRBJ1-5
v_call: TRBV6-6

cdr3_aa: CASSPQDRETEAFF
j_call: TRBJ1-1
v_call: TRBV5-6

cdr3_aa: CASSPAFSGGRGDTEAFF
j_call: TRBJ1-1
v_call: TRBV4-3

cdr3_aa: CATRGTENQPQHF
j_call: TRBJ1-5
v_call: TRBV15

cdr3_aa: CASSLEQGSNQPQHF
j_call: TRBJ1-5
v_call: TRBV7-2

cdr3_aa: CASSYGQGALNYGYTF
j_call: TRBJ1-2
v_call: TRBV19

cdr3_aa: CASSGTSSLNTGELFF
j_call: TRBJ2-2
v_call: TRBV12-3/TRBV12-4

cdr3_aa: CSAGRENQETQYF
j_call: TRBJ2-5
v_call: TRBV29-1

cdr3_aa: CASSARDRTLDGYTF
j_call: TRBJ1-2
v_call: TRBV7-9

cdr3_aa: CSAPSPGGISSYEQYF
j_call: TRBJ2-7
v_call: TRBV20-1

cdr3_aa: CASTPWDRSGDGYTF
j_call: TRBJ1-2
v_call: TRBV6-1

cdr3_aa: CASSLSVTYEQYF
j_call: TRBJ2-7
v_call: TRBV5-5